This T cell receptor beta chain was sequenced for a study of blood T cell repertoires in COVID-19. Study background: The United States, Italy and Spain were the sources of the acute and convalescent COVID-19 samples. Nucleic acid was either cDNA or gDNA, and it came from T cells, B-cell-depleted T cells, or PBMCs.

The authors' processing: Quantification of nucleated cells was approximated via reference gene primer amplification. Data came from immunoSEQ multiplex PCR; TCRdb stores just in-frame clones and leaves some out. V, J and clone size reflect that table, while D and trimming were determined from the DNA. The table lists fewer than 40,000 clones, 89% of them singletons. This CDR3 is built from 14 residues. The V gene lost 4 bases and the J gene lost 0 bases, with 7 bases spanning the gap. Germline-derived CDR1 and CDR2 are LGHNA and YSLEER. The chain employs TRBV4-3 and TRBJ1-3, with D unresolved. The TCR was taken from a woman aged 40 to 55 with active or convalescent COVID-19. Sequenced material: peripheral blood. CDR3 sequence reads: CASSPGDSGNTIYF. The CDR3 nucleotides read TGCGCCAGCAGCCCCGGAGACTCTGGAAACACCATATATTTT.